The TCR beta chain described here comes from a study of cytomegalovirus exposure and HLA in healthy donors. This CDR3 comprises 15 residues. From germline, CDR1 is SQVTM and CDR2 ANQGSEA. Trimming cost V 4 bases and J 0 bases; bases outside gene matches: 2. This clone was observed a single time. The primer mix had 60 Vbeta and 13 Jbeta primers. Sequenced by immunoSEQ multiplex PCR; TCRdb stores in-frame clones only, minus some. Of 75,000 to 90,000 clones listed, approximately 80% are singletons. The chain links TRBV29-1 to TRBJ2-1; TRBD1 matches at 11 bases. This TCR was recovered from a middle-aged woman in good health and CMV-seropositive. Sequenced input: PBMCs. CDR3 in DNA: TGCAGCGTTGGGGGACAGGGGGACTCCTACAATGAGCAGTTCTTC. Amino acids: CSVGGQGDSYNEQFF.